These T cell receptor beta chains were read from a single sample in a study of blood T cell repertoires in COVID-19. The repertoire was sequenced with immunoSEQ multiplex PCR; TCRdb's copy has only in-frame clones and lacks some. The sample contains roughly 230,000 clones, 84% of which appear only once. What was sequenced was peripheral blood. The receptor source for this set is a man over 45 with acute or convalescent COVID-19. The CDR3 runs from the conserved cysteine through the conserved F or W. A D gene is named only where the DNA matches it firmly. The size field is filled for only some rows; it gives once, few, many or a size class.

V: TRBV6-1; size: -; J: TRBJ2-7; D: -; DNA: TGTGCCAGCAGTGAAAATTGGTCAGGGTACGAGCAGTACTTC; CDR3: CASSENWSGYEQYF
V: TRBV3-1/TRBV3-2; size: once; J: TRBJ1-1; D: TRBD1; DNA: TGTGCCAGCAGCCAAGCGCGGGACAGGGTTCGGGCTTTCTTT; CDR3: CASSQARDRVRAFF
V: TRBV6-5; size: -; J: TRBJ2-7; D: -; DNA: TGTGCCAGCAGTTATTGGGGAGGGGGTGTTTACGAGCAGTACTTC; CDR3: CASSYWGGGVYEQYF
V: TRBV28; size: once; J: TRBJ2-5; D: TRBD1; DNA: TGTGCCAGCAGTTTCGCCGGGGGACAGGGTCCTCTAGGGACCCAGTACTTC; CDR3: CASSFAGGQGPLGTQYF
V: TRBV6-6; size: -; J: TRBJ2-1; D: -; DNA: TGTGCCAGCAGCGACTTCGAGCAGTTCTTC; CDR3: CASSDFEQFF
V: TRBV20-1; size: -; J: TRBJ2-3; D: TRBD2; DNA: TGCAGTGCTAGTCCCTTAGGAAGCGGGAGGCGATTAACAGATACGCAGTATTTT; CDR3: CSASPLGSGRRLTDTQYF
V: TRBV10-3; size: -; J: TRBJ2-3; D: TRBD1; DNA: TGTGCCACCCTCAGGGGGCAAGTGGGTACAGATACGCAGTATTTT; CDR3: CATLRGQVGTDTQYF
V: TRBV19; size: -; J: TRBJ1-6; D: -; DNA: TGTGCCAGTAGTATCCTACGGGATAATTCACCCCTCCACTTT; CDR3: CASSILRDNSPLHF
V: TRBV5-6; size: -; J: TRBJ1-1; D: TRBD1; DNA: TGTGCCAGCAGCAGGACAGGGATGAACACTGAAGCTTTCTTT; CDR3: CASSRTGMNTEAFF
V: TRBV12-3/TRBV12-4; size: -; J: TRBJ1-2; D: -; DNA: TGTGCCAGCAGGGACAGAGACCCGGATGGCTACACCTTC; CDR3: CASRDRDPDGYTF
V: TRBV4-1; size: -; J: TRBJ1-2; D: -; DNA: TGCGCCAGCAGCCAAGATGAGAGGATTCAGTATGGCTACACCTTC; CDR3: CASSQDERIQYGYTF
V: TRBV24-1; size: once; J: TRBJ2-1; D: TRBD2; DNA: TGTGCCACCAGTAAACCGGGAGGGCCCACCTACAATGAGCAGTTCTTC; CDR3: CATSKPGGPTYNEQFF
V: TRBV25-1; size: -; J: TRBJ1-1; D: -; DNA: TGTGCCAGCAGTTCGGGACACCCGAACACTGAAGCTTTCTTT; CDR3: CASSSGHPNTEAFF
V: TRBV5-1; size: -; J: TRBJ2-3; D: -; DNA: TGCGCCAGCAGCTCCCAGGGAAGTAGAACAGATACGCAGTATTTT; CDR3: CASSSQGSRTDTQYF
V: TRBV19; size: few; J: TRBJ2-4; D: TRBD2; DNA: TGTGCCAGTAAACTAGCGGCCCTAGCCAAAAACATTCAGTACTTC; CDR3: CASKLAALAKNIQYF
V: TRBV9; size: -; J: TRBJ1-1; D: -; DNA: TGTGCCAGCAGCGTAGCGGTATACACTGAAGCTTTCTTT; CDR3: CASSVAVYTEAFF
V: TRBV30; size: -; J: TRBJ1-2; D: TRBD1; DNA: TGTGCCACCCCGGGACAGGGACTTATAGGCTATGGCTACACCTTC; CDR3: CATPGQGLIGYGYTF
V: TRBV4-1; size: few; J: TRBJ2-7; D: -; DNA: TGCGCCAGCAGCCAAGATGTCGGCTACGAGCAGTACTTC; CDR3: CASSQDVGYEQYF
V: TRBV28; size: -; J: TRBJ2-5; D: TRBD1; DNA: TGTGCCAGCAGCCTGGAAGGGACAGGGCAAGAGACCCAGTACTTC; CDR3: CASSLEGTGQETQYF
V: TRBV5-1; size: once; J: TRBJ2-5; D: TRBD1; DNA: TGCGCCAGCAGCCCAGGGACAGTCCAAGAGACCCAGTACTTC; CDR3: CASSPGTVQETQYF
V: TRBV18; size: -; J: TRBJ1-5; D: TRBD1; DNA: TGTGCCAGCTCACCAGGACAGGGGTTGAGCAATCAGCCCCAGCATTTT; CDR3: CASSPGQGLSNQPQHF
V: TRBV9; size: -; J: TRBJ2-7; D: TRBD1; DNA: TGTGCCAGCAGCTCGAGGACAGGTTACGAGCAGTACTTC; CDR3: CASSSRTGYEQYF
V: TRBV7-9; size: -; J: TRBJ1-3; D: -; DNA: TGTGCCAGCAGCTCGCCCAACAGGGACCTCTCTGGAAACACCATATATTTT; CDR3: CASSSPNRDLSGNTIYF
V: TRBV27; size: -; J: TRBJ2-1; D: TRBD2; DNA: TGTGCCAGCGGAAAGACTAGCGGGTTGGACAAAGAGCAGTTCTTC; CDR3: CASGKTSGLDKEQFF
V: TRBV6-2/TRBV6-3; size: -; J: TRBJ1-1; D: -; DNA: TGTGCCAGCAGCAGACAGGTACGACGGAACCAAGCTTTCTTT; CDR3: CASSRQVRRNQAFF
V: TRBV11-1; size: once; J: TRBJ2-7; D: -; DNA: TGTGCCAGCAGCTATACGACTAGCTCCTACGAGCAGTACTTC; CDR3: CASSYTTSSYEQYF
V: TRBV6-5; size: -; J: TRBJ2-7; D: -; DNA: TGTGCCAGCAGTTTATTCCTCCCAGGAGGGCCCTACGAGCAGTACTTC; CDR3: CASSLFLPGGPYEQYF
V: TRBV24-1; size: -; J: TRBJ2-3; D: TRBD2; DNA: TGTGCCACCAGTGCCCTCCTCCCCGGGACTAGCGGGGTGACAGATACGCAGTATTTT; CDR3: CATSALLPGTSGVTDTQYF
V: TRBV30; size: few; J: TRBJ2-3; D: -; DNA: TGTGCCTGGAAGCCGGGACTCAAAATCACAGATACGCAGTATTTT; CDR3: CAWKPGLKITDTQYF
V: TRBV5-1; size: -; J: TRBJ1-2; D: -; DNA: TGCGCCAGCAGCTTGGGAGACAGGTCCTATGGCTACACCTTC; CDR3: CASSLGDRSYGYTF
V: TRBV10-1; size: -; J: TRBJ1-1; D: -; DNA: TGCGCCAGCAGTGAGCGGAGGGCGAACACTGAAGCTTTCTTT; CDR3: CASSERRANTEAFF
V: TRBV27; size: -; J: TRBJ2-3; D: TRBD2; DNA: TGTGCCAGCAGTTCTCTAGCGGGGGTCACGGATACGCAGTATTTT; CDR3: CASSSLAGVTDTQYF
V: TRBV11-3; size: -; J: TRBJ1-1; D: TRBD1; DNA: TGTGCCAGCAGCAGACTGGGACAGGGAAACACTGAAGCTTTCTTT; CDR3: CASSRLGQGNTEAFF
V: TRBV7-6; size: -; J: TRBJ2-1; D: -; DNA: TGTGCCAGCAGCCCCACCATTGGACCCCGCCAGGGGCAGTTCTTC; CDR3: CASSPTIGPRQGQFF
V: TRBV5-1; size: -; J: TRBJ2-1; D: -; DNA: TGCGCCAGCAGCATGCTAGAATGGGGAGACAATGAGCAGTTCTTC; CDR3: CASSMLEWGDNEQFF
V: TRBV11-3; size: -; J: TRBJ2-7; D: TRBD1; DNA: TGTGCCAGCAACCTAGGGGGCAAGTACGAGCAGTACTTC; CDR3: CASNLGGKYEQYF
V: TRBV2; size: -; J: TRBJ1-1; D: -; DNA: TGTGCCAGCAGTGAAGCGGTGAGACAGGCGAACACTGAAGCTTTCTTT; CDR3: CASSEAVRQANTEAFF
V: TRBV10-3; size: few; J: TRBJ2-7; D: -; DNA: TGTGCCATCAGTGTGAGCCCAGGGCTCGAGCAGTACTTC; CDR3: CAISVSPGLEQYF
V: TRBV5-6; size: -; J: TRBJ2-7; D: -; DNA: TGTGCCAGCAGCTTGCTGAACAGGCCCTACGAGCAGTACTTC; CDR3: CASSLLNRPYEQYF
V: TRBV7-9; size: few; J: TRBJ1-6; D: -; DNA: TGTGCCAGCAGCTTAGGGAGGGATTCACCCCTCCACTTT; CDR3: CASSLGRDSPLHF
V: TRBV5-1; size: -; J: TRBJ2-2; D: -; DNA: TGCGCCAGCAGCTTTAGCGAGAACACCGGGGAGCTGTTTTTT; CDR3: CASSFSENTGELFF
V: TRBV5-5; size: -; J: TRBJ2-3; D: -; DNA: TGTGCCAGCAGCTTAGTAGGGGGGGAAGATACGCAGTATTTT; CDR3: CASSLVGGEDTQYF
V: TRBV7-2; size: -; J: TRBJ1-5; D: -; DNA: TGTGCCAGCAGCACAGCTTATTCCAATCAGCCCCAGCATTTT; CDR3: CASSTAYSNQPQHF
V: TRBV28; size: many; J: TRBJ1-5; D: -; DNA: TGTGCCAGCAGTTTTAATCGGGTAAACAGGGAACCCCGACATAGCAATCAGCCCCAGCATTTT; CDR3: CASSFNRVNREPRHSNQPQHF
V: TRBV15; size: -; J: TRBJ1-4; D: TRBD1; DNA: TGTGCCACCAGCCCAGGGGGCGGGGGTGAAAAACTGTTTTTT; CDR3: CATSPGGGGEKLFF